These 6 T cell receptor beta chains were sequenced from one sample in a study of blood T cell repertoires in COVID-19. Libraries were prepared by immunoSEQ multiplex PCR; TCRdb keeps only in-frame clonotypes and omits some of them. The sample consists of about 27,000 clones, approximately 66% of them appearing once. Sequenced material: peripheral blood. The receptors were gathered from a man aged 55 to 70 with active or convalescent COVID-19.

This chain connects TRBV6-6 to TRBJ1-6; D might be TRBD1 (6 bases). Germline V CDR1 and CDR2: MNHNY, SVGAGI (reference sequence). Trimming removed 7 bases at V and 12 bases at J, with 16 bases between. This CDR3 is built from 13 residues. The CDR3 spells CASTPRQELPLHF. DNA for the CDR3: TGTGCCAGCACCCCACGACAGGAACTACCCCTCCACTTT.

This CDR3 is CAWSVQTTSAHNEQFF. CDR3 in DNA: TGTGCCTGGAGTGTACAAACGACTAGCGCACACAATGAGCAGTTCTTC. This rearrangement joins TRBV30 to TRBJ2-1; TRBD2 matches 8 bases. The CDR3 totals 16 residues. The V segment lost 0 bases and the J segment 5 bases; nucleotides outside the gene matches: 9. The germline V gene has CDR1 GTSNPN and CDR2 SVGIG (reference sequence).

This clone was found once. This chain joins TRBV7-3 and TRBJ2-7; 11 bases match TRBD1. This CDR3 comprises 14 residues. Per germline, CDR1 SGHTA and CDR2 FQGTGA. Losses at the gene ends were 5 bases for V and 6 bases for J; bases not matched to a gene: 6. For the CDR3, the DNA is TGTGCCAGCAGCCTTGGACAGGGGGCGGGCGAGCAGTACTTC. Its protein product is CASSLGQGAGEQYF.

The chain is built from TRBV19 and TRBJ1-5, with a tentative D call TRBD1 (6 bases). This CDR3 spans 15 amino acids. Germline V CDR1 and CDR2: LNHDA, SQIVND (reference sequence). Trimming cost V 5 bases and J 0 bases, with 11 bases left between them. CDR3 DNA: TGTGCCAGTAGTCTCCGGACAGATAGCAATCAGCCCCAGCATTTT. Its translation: CASSLRTDSNQPQHF.

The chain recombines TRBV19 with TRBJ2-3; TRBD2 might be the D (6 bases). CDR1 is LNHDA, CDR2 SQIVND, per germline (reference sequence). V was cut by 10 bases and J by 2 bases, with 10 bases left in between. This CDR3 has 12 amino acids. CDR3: CATGRITDTQYF. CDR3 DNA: TGTGCCACTGGGAGGATCACAGATACGCAGTATTTT.

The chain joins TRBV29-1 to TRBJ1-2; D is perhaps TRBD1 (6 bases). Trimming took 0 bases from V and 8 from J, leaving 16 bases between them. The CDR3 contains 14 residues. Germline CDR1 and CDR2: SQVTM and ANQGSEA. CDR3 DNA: TGCAGCGTTGAAGATCTTGGGGACATGCGGGGCTACACCTTC. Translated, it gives CSVEDLGDMRGYTF. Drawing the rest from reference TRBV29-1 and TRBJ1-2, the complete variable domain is SAVISQKPSRDICQRGTSLTIQCQVDSQVTMMFWYRQQPGQSLTLIATANQGSEATYESGFVIDKFPISRPNLTFSTLTVSNMSPEDSSIYLCSVEDLGDMRGYTFGSGTRLTVV.